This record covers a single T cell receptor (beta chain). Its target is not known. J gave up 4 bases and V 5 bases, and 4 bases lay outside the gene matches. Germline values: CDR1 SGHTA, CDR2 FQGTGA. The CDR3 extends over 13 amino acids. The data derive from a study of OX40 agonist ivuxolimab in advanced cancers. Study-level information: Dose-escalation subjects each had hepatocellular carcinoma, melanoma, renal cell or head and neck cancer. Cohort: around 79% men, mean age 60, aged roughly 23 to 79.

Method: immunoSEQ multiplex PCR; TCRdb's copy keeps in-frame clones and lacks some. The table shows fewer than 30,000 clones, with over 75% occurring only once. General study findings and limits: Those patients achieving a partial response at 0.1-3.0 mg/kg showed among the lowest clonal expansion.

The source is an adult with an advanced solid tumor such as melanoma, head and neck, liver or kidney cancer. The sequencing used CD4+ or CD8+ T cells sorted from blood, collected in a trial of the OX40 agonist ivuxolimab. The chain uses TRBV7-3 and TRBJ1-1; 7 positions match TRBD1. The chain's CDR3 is CASSSTGATEAFF. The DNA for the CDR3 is TGTGCCAGCAGCAGCACAGGGGCCACTGAAGCTTTCTTT.